Listed below are T cell receptor beta chains from one sample, sequenced in a study of regulatory T cells in long-lasting Graves disease. TCRdb passed the multiplex PCR reads through MiXCR, listing each CDR3 protein once. Seen here are about 310,000 distinct CDR3 sequences, approximately 20% observed once, and the top ten hold roughly 56%. Material: peripheral blood mononuclear cells (PBMCs), obtained when the disease was refractory, from a patient treated with antithyroid drugs. These receptor sequences come from a female donor with Graves disease. Each CDR3 is given with its conserved first and last residue. Fields, in order: V gene, J gene, D gene, clone size, CDR3 protein, CDR3 DNA. The D gene is left open where the match is weak. Not every row has a clone size; where given, it reads once, few, many or a size class.

>TRBV28|TRBJ1-2|TRBD1|many
CASSFGTANYGYTF
TGTGCCAGCAGTTTTGGGACAGCAAACTATGGCTACACCTTC
>TRBV28|TRBJ2-1|NA|NA
CASSLRLGYNEQFF
TGTGCCAGCAGTTTACGGTTGGGATACAATGAGCAGTTCTTC
>TRBV2|TRBJ2-7|TRBD1|few
CASSPGQAISYEQYF
TGTGCCAGCAGTCCAGGACAGGCGATATCCTACGAGCAGTACTTC
>TRBV7-3|TRBJ2-7|TRBD1|few
CASSPGQGGNEQYF
TGTGCCAGCAGCCCAGGACAGGGGGGCAACGAGCAGTACTTC
>TRBV30|TRBJ2-1|TRBD2|NA
CAWSVLGTSGDNEQFF
TGTGCCTGGAGTGTACTAGGGACTAGCGGAGACAATGAGCAGTTCTTC
>TRBV6-5|TRBJ2-1|TRBD2|NA
CASSYSKRELTYNEQFF
TGTGCCAGCAGTTACTCTAAGCGGGAGCTTACGTACAATGAGCAGTTCTTC
>TRBV7-2|TRBJ2-3|NA|NA
CASSLVVGTDTQYF
TGTGCCAGCAGCTTAGTGGTGGGCACAGATACGCAGTATTTT
>TRBV3-1|TRBJ2-7|TRBD2|NA
CASSQGPSGSYEQYF
TGTGCCAGCAGCCAAGGTCCTAGCGGGTCCTACGAGCAGTACTTC
>TRBV20-1|TRBJ1-4|TRBD1|NA
CSAGQGARGEKLFF
TGCAGTGCGGGACAGGGGGCAAGGGGTGAAAAACTGTTTTTT
>TRBV28|TRBJ1-4|TRBD1|many
CASSLLAGQGEVKLFF
TGTGCCAGCAGTTTATTGGCGGGACAGGGGGAGGTAAAACTGTTTTTT
>TRBV3-1|TRBJ2-7|TRBD2|many
CASSQATSGSYEQYF
TGTGCCAGCAGCCAAGCAACTAGCGGGAGCTACGAGCAGTACTTC
>TRBV25-1|TRBJ2-1|TRBD2|NA
CASADPSGSVYEQFF
TGTGCCAGCGCGGATCCTAGCGGGAGCGTATATGAGCAGTTCTTC
>TRBV27|TRBJ1-1|NA|NA
CASSGKLMNTEAFF
TGTGCCAGCTCAGGAAAACTAATGAACACTGAAGCTTTCTTT
>TRBV3-1|TRBJ2-5|NA|NA
CASSQVAGTSGTQYF
TGTGCCAGCAGCCAAGTCGCCGGGACTTCGGGGACCCAGTACTTC
>TRBV28|TRBJ2-3|NA|NA
CASSFGHLDTQYF
TGTGCCAGCAGCTTTGGTCACTTAGATACGCAGTATTTT
>TRBV6-1|TRBJ1-5|NA|few
CASRDQGLSQPQHF
TGTGCCAGCAGAGACCAGGGGTTAAGTCAGCCCCAGCATTTT
>TRBV25-1|TRBJ1-1|TRBD1|NA
CASSDQGQFGIFTEAFF
TGTGCCAGCAGTGACCAGGGACAGTTCGGGATTTTCACTGAAGCTTTCTTT
>TRBV7-8|TRBJ1-1|NA|many
CASTNQGTYTEAFF
TGTGCCAGCACAAACCAGGGGACGTACACTGAAGCTTTCTTT
>TRBV11-2|TRBJ2-4|NA|many
CATEPGTAKNIQYF
TGTGCCACCGAACCGGGGACAGCCAAAAACATTCAGTACTTC
>TRBV12-3/TRBV12-4|TRBJ2-7|NA|many
CASSRAPGEQYF
TGTGCCAGCAGCCGCGCCCCGGGGGAGCAGTACTTC
>TRBV29-1|TRBJ2-7|NA|few
CSVVTGSPYEQYF
TGCAGCGTTGTCACGGGGTCACCCTACGAGCAGTACTTC
>TRBV5-8|TRBJ2-3|NA|NA
CASGLERDGRSTDTQYF
TGTGCCAGCGGCTTGGAAAGGGACGGAAGGTCCACAGATACGCAGTATTTT
>TRBV2|TRBJ1-6|NA|few
CASFKWGQINSPLHF
TGTGCCAGCTTCAAATGGGGCCAGATTAATTCACCCCTCCACTTT
>TRBV20-1|TRBJ1-2|NA|few
CSATQGNYGYTF
TGCAGTGCCACCCAGGGGAACTATGGCTACACCTTC
>TRBV3-1|TRBJ1-1|NA|many
CASSQTTYTEAFF
TGTGCCAGCAGCCAGACAACTTACACTGAAGCTTTCTTT
>TRBV30|TRBJ1-2|TRBD1|few
CAWSLDRGPYGYTF
TGTGCCTGGAGTCTCGACAGGGGGCCCTATGGCTACACCTTC